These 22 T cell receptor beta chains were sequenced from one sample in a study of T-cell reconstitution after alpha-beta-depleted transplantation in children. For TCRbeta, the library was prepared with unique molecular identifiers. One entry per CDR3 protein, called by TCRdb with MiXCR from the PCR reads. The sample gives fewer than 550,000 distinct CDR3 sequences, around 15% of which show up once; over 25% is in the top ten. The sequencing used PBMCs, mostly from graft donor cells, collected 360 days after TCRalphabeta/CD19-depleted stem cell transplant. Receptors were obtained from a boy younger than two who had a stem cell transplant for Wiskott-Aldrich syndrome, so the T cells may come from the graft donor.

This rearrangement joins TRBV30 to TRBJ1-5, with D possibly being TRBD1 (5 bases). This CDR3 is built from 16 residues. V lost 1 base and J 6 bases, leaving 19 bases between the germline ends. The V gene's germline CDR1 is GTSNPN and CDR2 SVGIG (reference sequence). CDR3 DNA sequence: TGTGCCTGGAGTGACGTTGGTCCAGGGTTGGGTCAGCCCCAGCATTTT. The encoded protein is CAWSDVGPGLGQPQHF.

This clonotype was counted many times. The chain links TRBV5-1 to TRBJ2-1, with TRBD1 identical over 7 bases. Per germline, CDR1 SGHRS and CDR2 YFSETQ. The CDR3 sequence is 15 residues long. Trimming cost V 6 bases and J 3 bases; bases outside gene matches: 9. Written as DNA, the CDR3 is TGCGCCAGCACAACGACCGGGACAGTCTACAATGAGCAGTTCTTC. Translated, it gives CASTTTGTVYNEQFF.

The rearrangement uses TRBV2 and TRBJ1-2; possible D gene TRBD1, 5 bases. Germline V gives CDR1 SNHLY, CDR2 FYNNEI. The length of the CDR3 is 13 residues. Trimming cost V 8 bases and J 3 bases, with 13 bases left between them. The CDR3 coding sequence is TGTGCCAGCGGTCCGGGGGGGTACTATGGCTACACCTTC. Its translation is CASGPGGYYGYTF.

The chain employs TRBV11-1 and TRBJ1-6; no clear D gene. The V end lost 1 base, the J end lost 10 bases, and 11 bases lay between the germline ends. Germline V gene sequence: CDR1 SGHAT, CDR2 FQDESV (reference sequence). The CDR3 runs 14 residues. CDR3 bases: TGTGCCAGCAGCTTAGAAGGGTTGGAATCACCCCTCCACTTT. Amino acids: CASSLEGLESPLHF.

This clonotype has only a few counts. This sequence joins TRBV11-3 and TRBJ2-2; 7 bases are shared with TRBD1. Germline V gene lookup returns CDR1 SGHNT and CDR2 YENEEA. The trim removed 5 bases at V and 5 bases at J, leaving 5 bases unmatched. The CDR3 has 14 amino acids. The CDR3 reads CASSRQGWTGELFF. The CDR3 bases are TGTGCCAGCAGCAGACAGGGTTGGACCGGGGAGCTGTTTTTT.

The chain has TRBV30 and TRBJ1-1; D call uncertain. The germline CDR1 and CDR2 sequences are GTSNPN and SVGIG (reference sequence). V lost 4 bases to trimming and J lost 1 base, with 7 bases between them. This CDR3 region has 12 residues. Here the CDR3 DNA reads TGTGCCTGGAAGCGAACGAACACTGAAGCTTTCTTT. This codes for CAWKRTNTEAFF. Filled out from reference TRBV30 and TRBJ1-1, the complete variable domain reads SQTIHQWPATLVQPVGSPLSLECTVEGTSNPNLYWYRQAAGRGLQLLFYSVGIGQISSEVPQNLSASRPQDRQFILSSKKLLLSDSGFYLCAWKRTNTEAFFGQGTRLTVV.

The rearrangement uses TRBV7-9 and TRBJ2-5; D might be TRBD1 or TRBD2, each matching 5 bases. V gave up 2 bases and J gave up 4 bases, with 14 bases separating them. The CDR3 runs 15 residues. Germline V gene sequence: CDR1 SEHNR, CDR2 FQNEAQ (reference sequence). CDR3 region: CASSLRPGTTETQYF. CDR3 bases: TGTGCCAGCAGCTTAAGACCCGGGACCACAGAGACCCAGTACTTC.

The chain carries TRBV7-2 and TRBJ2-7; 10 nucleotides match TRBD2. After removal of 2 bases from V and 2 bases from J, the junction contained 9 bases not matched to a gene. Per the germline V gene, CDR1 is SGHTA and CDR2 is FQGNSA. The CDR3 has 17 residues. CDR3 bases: TGTGCCAGCAGCTTAAATAGCGGGGGGCTAGCTCCCTACGAGCAGTACTTC. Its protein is CASSLNSGGLAPYEQYF.

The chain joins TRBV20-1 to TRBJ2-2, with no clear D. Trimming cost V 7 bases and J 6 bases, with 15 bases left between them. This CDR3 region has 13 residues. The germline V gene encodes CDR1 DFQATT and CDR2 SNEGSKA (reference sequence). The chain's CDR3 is CSVWEVEAGELFF. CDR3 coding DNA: TGCAGTGTATGGGAAGTAGAGGCCGGGGAGCTGTTTTTT.

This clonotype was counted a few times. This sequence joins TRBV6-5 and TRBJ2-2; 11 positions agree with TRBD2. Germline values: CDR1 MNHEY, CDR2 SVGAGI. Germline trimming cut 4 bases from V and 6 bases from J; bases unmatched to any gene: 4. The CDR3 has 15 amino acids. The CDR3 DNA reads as TGTGCCAGCAGTTTGACTAGCGGGACCGCCGGGGAGCTGTTTTTT. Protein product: CASSLTSGTAGELFF.

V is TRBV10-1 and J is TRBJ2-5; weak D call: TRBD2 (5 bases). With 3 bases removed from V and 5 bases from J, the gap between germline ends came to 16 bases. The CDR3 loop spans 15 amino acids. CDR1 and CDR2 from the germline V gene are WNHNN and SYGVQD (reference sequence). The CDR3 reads CASSDHMRGGETQYF. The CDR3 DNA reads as TGCGCCAGCAGTGACCACATGAGAGGCGGGGAGACCCAGTACTTC.

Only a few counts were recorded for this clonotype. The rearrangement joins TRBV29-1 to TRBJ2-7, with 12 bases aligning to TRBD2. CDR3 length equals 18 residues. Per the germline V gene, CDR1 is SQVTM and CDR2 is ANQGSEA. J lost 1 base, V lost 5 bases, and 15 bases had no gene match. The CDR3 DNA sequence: TGCAGCGTTCGGCCTAGCGGGAGGGCCGACATAGGTTCCTACGAGCAGTACTTC. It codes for CSVRPSGRADIGSYEQYF.

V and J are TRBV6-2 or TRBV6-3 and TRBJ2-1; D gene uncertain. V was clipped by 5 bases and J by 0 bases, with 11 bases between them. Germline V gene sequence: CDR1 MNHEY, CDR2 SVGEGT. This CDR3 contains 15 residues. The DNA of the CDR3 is TGTGCCAGCAGTATCTACAGCAGCTCCTACAATGAGCAGTTCTTC. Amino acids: CASSIYSSSYNEQFF.

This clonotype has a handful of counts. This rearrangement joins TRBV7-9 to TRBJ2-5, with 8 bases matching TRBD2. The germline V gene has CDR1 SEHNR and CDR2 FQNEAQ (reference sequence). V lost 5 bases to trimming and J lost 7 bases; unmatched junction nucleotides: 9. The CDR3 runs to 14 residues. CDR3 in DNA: TGTGCCAGCAGCCCCGGACTAGCCCAGGGGACCCAGTACTTC. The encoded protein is CASSPGLAQGTQYF.

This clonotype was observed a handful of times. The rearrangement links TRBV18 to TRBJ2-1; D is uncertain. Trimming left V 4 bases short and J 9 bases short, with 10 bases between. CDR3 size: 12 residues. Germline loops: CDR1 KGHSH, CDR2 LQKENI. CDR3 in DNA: TGTGCCAGCTCACGGGCCGGCGCTGAGCAGTTCTTC. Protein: CASSRAGAEQFF.

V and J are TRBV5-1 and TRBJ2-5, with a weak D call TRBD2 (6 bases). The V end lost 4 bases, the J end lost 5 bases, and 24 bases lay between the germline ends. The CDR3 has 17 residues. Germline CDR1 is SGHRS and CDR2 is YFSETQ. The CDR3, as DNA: TGCGCCAGCAGCCCGGCCCCCCAGGGTGGGACTTGGGAGACCCAGTACTTC. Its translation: CASSPAPQGGTWETQYF.

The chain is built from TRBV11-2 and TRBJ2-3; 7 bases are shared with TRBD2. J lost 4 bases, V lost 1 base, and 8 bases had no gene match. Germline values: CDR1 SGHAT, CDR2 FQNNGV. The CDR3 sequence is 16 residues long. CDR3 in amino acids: CASSLVASSGADTQYF. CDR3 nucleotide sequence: TGTGCCAGCAGCTTAGTTGCCTCTAGCGGAGCAGATACGCAGTATTTT.

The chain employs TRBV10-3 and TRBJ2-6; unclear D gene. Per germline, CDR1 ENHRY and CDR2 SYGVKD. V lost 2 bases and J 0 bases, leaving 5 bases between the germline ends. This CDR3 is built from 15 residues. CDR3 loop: CAISEGNSGANVLTF. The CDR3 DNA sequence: TGTGCCATCAGTGAGGGTAACTCTGGGGCCAACGTCCTGACTTTC.

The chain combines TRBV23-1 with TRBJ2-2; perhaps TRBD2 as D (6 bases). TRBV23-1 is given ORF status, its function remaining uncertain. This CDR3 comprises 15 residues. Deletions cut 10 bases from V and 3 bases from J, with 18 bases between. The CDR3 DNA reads TGCGCCAACCAGGAGGGGACGAGGGACACCGGGGAGCTGTTTTTT. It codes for CANQEGTRDTGELFF.

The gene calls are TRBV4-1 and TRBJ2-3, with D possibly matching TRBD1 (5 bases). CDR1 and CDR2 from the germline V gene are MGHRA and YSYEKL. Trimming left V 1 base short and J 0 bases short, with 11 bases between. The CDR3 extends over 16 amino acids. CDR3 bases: TGCGCCAGCAGCCAAGGAAAGGGGCAAAGCACAGATACGCAGTATTTT. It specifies CASSQGKGQSTDTQYF.

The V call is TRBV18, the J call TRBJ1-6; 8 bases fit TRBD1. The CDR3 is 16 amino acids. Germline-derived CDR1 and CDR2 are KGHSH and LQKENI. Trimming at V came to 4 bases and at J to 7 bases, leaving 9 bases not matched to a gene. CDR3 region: CASSLFSGGKNSPLHF. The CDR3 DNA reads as TGTGCCAGCTCACTGTTTTCAGGGGGCAAGAATTCACCCCTCCACTTT.

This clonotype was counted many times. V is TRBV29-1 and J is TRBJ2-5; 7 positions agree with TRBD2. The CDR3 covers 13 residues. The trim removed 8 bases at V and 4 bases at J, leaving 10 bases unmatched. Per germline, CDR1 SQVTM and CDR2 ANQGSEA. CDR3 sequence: CSFAAWGGETQYF. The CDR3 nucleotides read TGCAGCTTCGCAGCCTGGGGGGGAGAGACCCAGTACTTC.